This TCR beta chain was sequenced during a study of blood T cell repertoires in COVID-19. Trimming cost V 6 bases and J 10 bases, with 15 bases left between them. The CDR3 sequence is 12 residues long. The V gene's germline CDR1 is MNHEY and CDR2 SVGAGI. TCRdb keeps only in-frame clones here, not all; method: immunoSEQ multiplex PCR. The sample carries some 26,000 clones, about 80% recorded once. This TCR came from a man in his 70s with acute or convalescent COVID-19. The sample taken for sequencing was peripheral blood. The chain couples TRBV6-5 to TRBJ1-1; D is unclear. The CDR3 DNA reads as TGTGCCAGCAGAGACGGCGGTAGTAGAGCTTTCTTT. This gives the protein CASRDGGSRAFF.